This T cell receptor beta chain is drawn from a study of shared clonotypes between healthy human individuals. Points on this clone: No antigen is known for it.

Overall study results and limits: Generally, naive subsets (rather than memory subsets) showed larger estimated richness.

Repertoires were generated with immunoSEQ multiplex PCR, while TCRdb's copy carries only in-frame clones and drops some. Of roughly 2.6 million clones listed, around nine tenths are singletons. Germline V gives CDR1 SNHLY, CDR2 FYNNEI. V was cut by 7 bases and J by 1 base, with 11 bases left in between. This CDR3 has 14 residues. The sequenced material came from naive CD4+ T cells sorted from blood. Subset reported: CD45RA+ positively selected. The chain links TRBV2 to TRBJ1-3, with TRBD1 as a possible D gene (5 bases). This receptor was obtained from a man younger than 35 in good health. CDR3 amino acids: CASNQGTSGNTIYF. DNA for the CDR3: TGTGCCAGCAATCAGGGTACGTCTGGAAACACCATATATTTT.